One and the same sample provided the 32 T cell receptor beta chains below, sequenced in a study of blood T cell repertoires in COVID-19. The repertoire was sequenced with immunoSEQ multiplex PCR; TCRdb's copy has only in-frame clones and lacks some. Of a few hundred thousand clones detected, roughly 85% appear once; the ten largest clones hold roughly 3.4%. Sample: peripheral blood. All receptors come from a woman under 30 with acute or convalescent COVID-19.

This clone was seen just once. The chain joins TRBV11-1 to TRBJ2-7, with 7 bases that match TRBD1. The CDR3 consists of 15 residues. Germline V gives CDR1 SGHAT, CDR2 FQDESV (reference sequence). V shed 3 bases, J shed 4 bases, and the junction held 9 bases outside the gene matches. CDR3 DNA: TGTGCCAGCAGCTTGATGGGACAGACAAAATACGAGCAGTACTTC. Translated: CASSLMGQTKYEQYF.

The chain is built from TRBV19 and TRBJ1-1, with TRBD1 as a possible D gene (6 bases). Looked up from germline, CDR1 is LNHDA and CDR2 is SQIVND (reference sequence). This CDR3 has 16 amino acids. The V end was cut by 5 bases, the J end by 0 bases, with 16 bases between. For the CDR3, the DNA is TGTGCCAGTAGTTTCCGGACAGAGCTGATGAACACTGAAGCTTTCTTT. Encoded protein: CASSFRTELMNTEAFF.

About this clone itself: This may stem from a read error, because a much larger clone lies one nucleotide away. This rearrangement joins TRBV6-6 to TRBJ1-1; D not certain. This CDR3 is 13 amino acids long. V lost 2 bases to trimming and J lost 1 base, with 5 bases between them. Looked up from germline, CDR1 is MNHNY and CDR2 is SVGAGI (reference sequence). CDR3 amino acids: CASSYTGNTEAFF. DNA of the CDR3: TGTGCCAGCAGTTACACTGGGAACACTGAAGCTTTCTTT.

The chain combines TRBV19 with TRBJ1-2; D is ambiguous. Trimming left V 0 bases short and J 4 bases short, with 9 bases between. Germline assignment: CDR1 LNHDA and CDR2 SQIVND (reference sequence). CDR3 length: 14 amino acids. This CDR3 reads CASSIDSEVYGYTF. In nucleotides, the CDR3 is TGTGCCAGTAGTATAGATTCCGAGGTCTATGGCTACACCTTC. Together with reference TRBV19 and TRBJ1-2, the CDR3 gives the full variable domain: DGGITQSPKYLFRKEGQNVTLSCEQNLNHDAMYWYRQDPGQGLRLIYYSQIVNDFQKGDIAEGYSVSREKKESFPLTVTSAQKNPTAFYLCASSIDSEVYGYTFGSGTRLTVV.

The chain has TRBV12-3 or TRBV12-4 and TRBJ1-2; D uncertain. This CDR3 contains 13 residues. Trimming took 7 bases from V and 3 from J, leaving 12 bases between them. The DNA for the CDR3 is TGTGCCAGCACTCAGACCGGGTACTATGGCTACACCTTC. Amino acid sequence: CASTQTGYYGYTF.

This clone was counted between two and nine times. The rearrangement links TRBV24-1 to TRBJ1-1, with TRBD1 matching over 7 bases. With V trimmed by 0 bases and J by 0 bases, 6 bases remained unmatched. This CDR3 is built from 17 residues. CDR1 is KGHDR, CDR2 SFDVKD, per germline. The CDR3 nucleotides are TGTGCCACCAGTGATTTGTGGGCAGGGGGAATGAACACTGAAGCTTTCTTT. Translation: CATSDLWAGGMNTEAFF.

The CDR3 loop is CAWGLVGSQPQHF. The CDR3 nucleotides read TGTGCCTGGGGTTTAGTAGGGAGCCAGCCCCAGCATTTT. The chain employs TRBV30 and TRBJ1-5; D not certain. The V and J ends lost 5 bases and 7 bases respectively, with 15 bases between them. The CDR3 totals 13 residues. Looked up from germline, CDR1 is GTSNPN and CDR2 is SVGIG (reference sequence).

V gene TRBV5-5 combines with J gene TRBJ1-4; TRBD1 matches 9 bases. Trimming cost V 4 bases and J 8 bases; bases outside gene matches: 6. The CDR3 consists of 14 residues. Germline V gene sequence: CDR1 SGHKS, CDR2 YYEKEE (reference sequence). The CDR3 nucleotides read TGTGCCAGCAGCGGGGGACAGGGTGGCGAAAAACTGTTTTTT. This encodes CASSGGQGGEKLFF.

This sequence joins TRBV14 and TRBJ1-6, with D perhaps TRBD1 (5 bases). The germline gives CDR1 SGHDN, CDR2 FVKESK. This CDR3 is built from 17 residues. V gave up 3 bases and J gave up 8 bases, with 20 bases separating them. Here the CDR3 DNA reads TGTGCCAGCAGCCATCGCACTCAGGGTGTTAGGGATTCACCCCTCCACTTT. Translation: CASSHRTQGVRDSPLHF.

The CDR3 is CASSPGAAGPYGYTF. As DNA, the CDR3 is TGCGCCAGCAGCCCCGGAGCAGCGGGTCCCTATGGCTACACCTTC. The gene calls are TRBV5-1 and TRBJ1-2; no clear D gene. CDR3 size: 15 residues. Deletions cut 4 bases from V and 4 bases from J, with 17 bases between. The germline CDR1 and CDR2 sequences are SGHRS and YFSETQ.

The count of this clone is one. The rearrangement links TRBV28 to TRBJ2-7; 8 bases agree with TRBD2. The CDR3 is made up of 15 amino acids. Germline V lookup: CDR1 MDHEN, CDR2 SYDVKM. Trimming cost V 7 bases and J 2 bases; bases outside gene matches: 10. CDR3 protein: CASTISGSLTYEQYF. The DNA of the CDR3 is TGTGCCAGCACCATAAGCGGGAGTCTCACCTACGAGCAGTACTTC.

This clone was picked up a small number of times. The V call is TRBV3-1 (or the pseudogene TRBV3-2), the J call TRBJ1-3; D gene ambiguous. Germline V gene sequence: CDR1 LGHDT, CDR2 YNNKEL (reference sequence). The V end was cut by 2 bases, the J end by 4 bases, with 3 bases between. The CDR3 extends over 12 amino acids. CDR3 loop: CASSQQGNTIYF. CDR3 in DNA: TGTGCCAGCAGCCAACAGGGAAACACCATATATTTT.

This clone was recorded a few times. The CDR3 is CASSRGQRDEQYF. In DNA, the CDR3 is TGTGCCAGCAGTAGGGGGCAGAGAGACGAGCAGTACTTC. V gene TRBV21-1 combines with J gene TRBJ2-7; the table's D call, TRBD1, has no DNA check behind it. TRBV21-1 is recorded as a pseudogene. This CDR3 is 13 amino acids long.

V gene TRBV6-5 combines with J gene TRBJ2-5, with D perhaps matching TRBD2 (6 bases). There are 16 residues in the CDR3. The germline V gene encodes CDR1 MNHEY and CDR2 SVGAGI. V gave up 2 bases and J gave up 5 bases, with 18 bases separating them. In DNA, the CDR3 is TGTGCCAGCAGTTACGCGGTGCCTAGACGGGGGGAGACCCAGTACTTC. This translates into CASSYAVPRRGETQYF.

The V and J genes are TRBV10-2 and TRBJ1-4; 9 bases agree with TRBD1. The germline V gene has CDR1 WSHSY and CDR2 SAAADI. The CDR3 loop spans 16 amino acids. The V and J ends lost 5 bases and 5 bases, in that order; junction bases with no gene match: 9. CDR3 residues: CASSFDRGEVNEKLFF. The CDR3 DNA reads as TGCGCCAGCAGTTTCGACAGGGGGGAAGTGAATGAAAAACTGTTTTTT.

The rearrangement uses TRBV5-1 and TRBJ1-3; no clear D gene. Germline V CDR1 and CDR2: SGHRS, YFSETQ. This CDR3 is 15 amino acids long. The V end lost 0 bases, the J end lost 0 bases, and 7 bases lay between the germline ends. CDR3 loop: CASSLDFSSGNTIYF. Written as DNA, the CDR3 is TGCGCCAGCAGCTTGGACTTCTCCTCTGGAAACACCATATATTTT.

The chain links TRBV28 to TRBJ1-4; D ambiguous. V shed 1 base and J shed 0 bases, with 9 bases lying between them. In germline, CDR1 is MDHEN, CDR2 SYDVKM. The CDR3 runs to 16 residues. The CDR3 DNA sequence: TGTGCCAGCAGTTTATACTTCGGTGCAACTAATGAAAAACTGTTTTTT. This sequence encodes CASSLYFGATNEKLFF.

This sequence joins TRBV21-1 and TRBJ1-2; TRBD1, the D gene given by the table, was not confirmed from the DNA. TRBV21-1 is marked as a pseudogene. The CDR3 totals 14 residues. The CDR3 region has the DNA TGTGCCGTACAGGGTGAGGTTCTATACTATGGCTACACCTTC. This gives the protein CAVQGEVLYYGYTF.

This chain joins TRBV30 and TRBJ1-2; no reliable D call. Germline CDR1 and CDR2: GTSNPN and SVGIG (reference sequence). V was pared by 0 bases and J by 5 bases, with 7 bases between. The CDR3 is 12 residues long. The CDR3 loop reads CAWSVAGYGYTF. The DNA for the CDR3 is TGTGCCTGGAGTGTTGCGGGGTATGGCTACACCTTC.

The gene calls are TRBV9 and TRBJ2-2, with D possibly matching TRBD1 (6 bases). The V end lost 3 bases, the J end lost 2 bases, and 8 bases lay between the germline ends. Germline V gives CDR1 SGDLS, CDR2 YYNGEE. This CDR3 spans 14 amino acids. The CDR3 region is CASSDRVNTGELFF. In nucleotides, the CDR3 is TGTGCCAGCAGCGACAGGGTAAACACCGGGGAGCTGTTTTTT.

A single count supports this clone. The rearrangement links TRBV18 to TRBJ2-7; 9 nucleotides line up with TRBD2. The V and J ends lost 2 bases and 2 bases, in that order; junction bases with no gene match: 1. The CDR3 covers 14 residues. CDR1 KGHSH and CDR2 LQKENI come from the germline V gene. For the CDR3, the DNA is TGTGCCAGCTCACCAAGCGGGGGGCCCTACGAGCAGTACTTC. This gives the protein CASSPSGGPYEQYF.

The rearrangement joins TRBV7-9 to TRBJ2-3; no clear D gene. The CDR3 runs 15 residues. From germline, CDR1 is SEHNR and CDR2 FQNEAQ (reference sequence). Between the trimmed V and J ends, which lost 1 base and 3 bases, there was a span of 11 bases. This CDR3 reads CASSLGVLETDTQYF. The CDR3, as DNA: TGTGCCAGCAGCTTAGGAGTTCTAGAGACAGATACGCAGTATTTT.

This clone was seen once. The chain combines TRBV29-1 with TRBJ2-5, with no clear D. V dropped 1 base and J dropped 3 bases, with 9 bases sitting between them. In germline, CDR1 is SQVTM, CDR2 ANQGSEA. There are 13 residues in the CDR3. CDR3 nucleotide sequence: TGCAGCGTTGAAGTTGAGAGAGAAGAGACCCAGTACTTC. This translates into CSVEVEREETQYF.

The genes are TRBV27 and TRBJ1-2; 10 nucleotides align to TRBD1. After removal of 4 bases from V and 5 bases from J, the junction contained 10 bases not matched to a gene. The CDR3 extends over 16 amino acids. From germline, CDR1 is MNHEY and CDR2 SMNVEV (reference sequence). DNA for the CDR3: TGTGCCAGCAGTTCCCTAGGACAGGGGGAGTTGTATGGCTACACCTTC. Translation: CASSSLGQGELYGYTF.

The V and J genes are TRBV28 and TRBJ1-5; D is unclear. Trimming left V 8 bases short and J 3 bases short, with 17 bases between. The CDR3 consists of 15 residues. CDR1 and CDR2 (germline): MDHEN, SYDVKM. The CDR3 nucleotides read TGTGCCAGCTCTGCCGCTGACACCCTCAATCAGCCCCAGCATTTT. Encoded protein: CASSAADTLNQPQHF. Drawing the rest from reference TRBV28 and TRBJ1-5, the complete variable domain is DVKVTQSSRYLVKRTGEKVFLECVQDMDHENMFWYRQDPGLGLRLIYFSYDVKMKEKGDIPEGYSVSREKKERFSLILESASTNQTSMYLCASSAADTLNQPQHFGDGTRLSIL.

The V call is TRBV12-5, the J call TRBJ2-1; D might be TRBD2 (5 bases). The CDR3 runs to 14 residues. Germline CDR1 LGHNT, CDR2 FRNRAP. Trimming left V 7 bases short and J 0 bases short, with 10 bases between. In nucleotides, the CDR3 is TGTGCTAGTGAGGCGGGCAACTCCTACAATGAGCAGTTCTTC. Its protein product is CASEAGNSYNEQFF.

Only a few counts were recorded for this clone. CDR3 DNA sequence: TGTGCCAGTAGTACCCCAGGGGATGGTGGGGCCAACGTCCTGACTTTC. Translating it yields CASSTPGDGGANVLTF. J is TRBJ2-6 and V is TRBV19; a possible D gene is TRBD1 (6 bases). Per germline, CDR1 LNHDA and CDR2 SQIVND (reference sequence). CDR3 size: 16 residues. V lost 4 bases, J lost 3 bases, and 13 bases lay in between.

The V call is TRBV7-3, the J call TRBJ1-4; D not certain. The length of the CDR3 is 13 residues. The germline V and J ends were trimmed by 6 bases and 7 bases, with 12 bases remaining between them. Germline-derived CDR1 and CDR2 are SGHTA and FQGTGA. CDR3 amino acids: CASSRVEGEKLFF. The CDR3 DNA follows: TGTGCCAGCAGTCGGGTGGAGGGTGAAAAACTGTTTTTT.

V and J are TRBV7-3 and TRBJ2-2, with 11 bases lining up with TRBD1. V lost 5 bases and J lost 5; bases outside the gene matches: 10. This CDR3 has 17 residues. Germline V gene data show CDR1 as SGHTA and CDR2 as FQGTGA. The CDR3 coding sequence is TGTGCCAGCAGCCTCCACCGGGACAGGGGGAAGACCGGGGAGCTGTTTTTT. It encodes CASSLHRDRGKTGELFF.

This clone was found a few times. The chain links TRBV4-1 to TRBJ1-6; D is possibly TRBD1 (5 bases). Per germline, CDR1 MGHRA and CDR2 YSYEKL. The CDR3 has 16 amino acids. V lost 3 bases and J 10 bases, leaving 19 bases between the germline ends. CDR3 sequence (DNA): TGCGCCAGCAGCCAGGCAAATCTCATGACAGTATCACCCCTCCACTTT. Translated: CASSQANLMTVSPLHF.

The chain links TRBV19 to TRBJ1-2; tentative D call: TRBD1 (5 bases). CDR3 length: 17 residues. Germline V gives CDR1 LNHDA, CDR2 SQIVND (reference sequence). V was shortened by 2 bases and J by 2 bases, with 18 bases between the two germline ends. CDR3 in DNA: TGTGCCAGTAGTATACAGGGTGAAAGAGGTGGAAACTATGGCTACACCTTC. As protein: CASSIQGERGGNYGYTF.

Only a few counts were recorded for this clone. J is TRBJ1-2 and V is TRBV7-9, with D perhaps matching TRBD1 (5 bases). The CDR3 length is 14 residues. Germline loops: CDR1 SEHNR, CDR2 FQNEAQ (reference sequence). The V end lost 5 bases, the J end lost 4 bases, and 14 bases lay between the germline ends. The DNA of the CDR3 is TGTGCCAGCAGCCCGAGACAGTCGGGCTATGGCTACACCTTC. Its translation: CASSPRQSGYGYTF. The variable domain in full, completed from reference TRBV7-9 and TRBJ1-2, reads DTGVSQNPRHKITKRGQNVTFRCDPISEHNRLYWYRQTLGQGPEFLTYFQNEAQLEKSRLLSDRFSAERPKGSFSTLEIQRTEQGDSAMYLCASSPRQSGYGYTFGSGTRLTVV.